These 8 T cell receptor beta chains originate from one sample sequenced in a study of cytomegalovirus exposure and HLA in healthy donors. Clones were read by immunoSEQ multiplex PCR, and TCRdb kept only the in-frame ones, dropping some. This sample carries roughly 84,000 clones, under 95% of them seen once, and the ten largest clones take about 2.2%. Sequenced sample: PBMCs. The origin of the receptors is a man aged 25 to 40 in good health and CMV-seronegative.

This chain connects TRBV7-9 to TRBJ2-7, with 9 bases that match TRBD1. Germline V gene lookup returns CDR1 SEHNR and CDR2 FQNEAQ (reference sequence). The CDR3 consists of 15 residues. The V segment lost 5 bases and the J segment 0 bases; nucleotides outside the gene matches: 5. The CDR3 loop reads CASSRGTGTSYEQYF. In DNA, the CDR3 is TGTGCCAGCAGCCGCGGGACAGGGACCTCCTACGAGCAGTACTTC.

The V and J genes are TRBV19 and TRBJ2-6; 7 bases are shared with TRBD2. Losses at the gene ends were 8 bases for V and 0 bases for J; bases not matched to a gene: 7. Germline CDR1 LNHDA, CDR2 SQIVND (reference sequence). The CDR3 is 16 amino acids. Written as DNA, the CDR3 is TGTGCCAGTCACGCGGGAGCGCCCTCTGGGGCCAACGTCCTGACTTTC. Its protein product is CASHAGAPSGANVLTF.

V and J are TRBV9 and TRBJ2-1, with D tentatively TRBD1 (6 bases). The V end was cut by 3 bases, the J end by 10 bases, with 17 bases between. CDR1 SGDLS and CDR2 YYNGEE come from the germline V gene. This CDR3 region has 14 residues. CDR3 amino acids: CASSDTGIPGEQFF. In DNA, the CDR3 is TGTGCCAGCAGCGATACAGGGATCCCGGGAGAGCAGTTCTTC.

This clone was counted a single time. The chain has TRBV6-6 and TRBJ2-7, with a weak D call TRBD1 (5 bases). V was shortened by 0 bases and J by 12 bases, with 9 bases between the two germline ends. This CDR3 region has 11 residues. Germline V gene lookup returns CDR1 MNHNY and CDR2 SVGAGI (reference sequence). The CDR3 region is CASSYSDSMYF. The DNA for the CDR3 is TGTGCCAGCAGTTACTCTGACAGTATGTACTTC.

The chain is built from TRBV27 and TRBJ1-2; 7 bases are shared with TRBD1. Per germline, CDR1 MNHEY and CDR2 SMNVEV (reference sequence). The CDR3 is 15 amino acids. J lost 4 bases, V lost 4 bases, and 9 bases had no gene match. CDR3 sequence (DNA): TGTGCCAGCAGTTGGACAGGTCGGGGGTTCTATGGCTACACCTTC. It translates to CASSWTGRGFYGYTF.

The rearrangement joins TRBV6-1 to TRBJ1-5, with 9 bases aligning to TRBD1. Germline lookup yields CDR1 MNHNS and CDR2 SASEGT. The CDR3 loop spans 16 amino acids. With 2 bases clipped from V and 1 base from J, the junction kept 3 bases outside the gene matches. CDR3 loop: CASSELGTGSNQPQHF. CDR3 bases: TGTGCCAGCAGTGAATTAGGGACAGGGAGCAATCAGCCCCAGCATTTT.

The chain carries TRBV4-1 and TRBJ2-7, with 11 bases identical to TRBD1. Germline V gene lookup returns CDR1 MGHRA and CDR2 YSYEKL. The CDR3 covers 17 residues. After removal of 1 base from V and 3 bases from J, the junction contained 8 bases not matched to a gene. The CDR3, as DNA: TGCGCCAGCAGCCAAGGGACAGGGGGCCCTTTCCGCTACGAGCAGTACTTC. It specifies CASSQGTGGPFRYEQYF.

This clone was detected only once. V gene TRBV2 combines with J gene TRBJ2-3; tentatively, D is TRBD1 (5 bases). Trimming pared 4 bases from V and 3 bases from J, leaving 11 bases between. The germline CDR1 and CDR2 sequences are SNHLY and FYNNEI. There are 14 residues in the CDR3. As DNA, the CDR3 is TGTGCCAGCAGTGGGCAGGGTGGAACAGATACGCAGTATTTT. Its protein product is CASSGQGGTDTQYF.